The 15 T cell receptor beta chains given below trace back to one sample, sequenced in a study of breast tumors, draining lymph nodes, adjacent tissues. Breast cancer patients provided tissue from their axillary draining lymph nodes. Via MiXCR, TCRdb re-called the multiplex PCR reads, giving one row per CDR3 protein. The repertoire consists of nearly 200,000 distinct CDR3 sequences, with around a third occurring once and the leading ten covering more than 4%. Material for sequencing was axillary lymph node tissue. Receptors were obtained from a female donor with breast cancer. Some clones in this sample may be carry-over from other donors' samples.

At least ten counts were recorded for this clonotype. This rearrangement joins TRBV11-2 to TRBJ2-7; TRBD2 matches 7 bases. CDR1 and CDR2 from the germline V gene are SGHAT and FQNNGV. The ends lost 5 bases at V and 2 bases at J; junction bases unmatched: 6. The CDR3 contains 14 residues. CDR3 protein: CASSPRLATYEQYF. The CDR3 coding sequence is TGTGCCAGCAGCCCCCGACTAGCCACCTACGAGCAGTACTTC. Full variable domain (missing parts from reference TRBV11-2 and TRBJ2-7): EAGVAQSPRYKIIEKRQSVAFWCNPISGHATLYWYQQILGQGPKLLIQFQNNGVVDDSQLPKDRFSAERLKGVDSTLKIQPAKLEDSAVYLCASSPRLATYEQYFGPGTRLTVT.

This clonotype was recorded many times. This chain uses TRBV15 with TRBJ1-2, with D unresolved. Trimming pared 9 bases from V and 4 bases from J, leaving 12 bases between. The length of the CDR3 is 12 residues. Germline CDR1 reads LNHNV; CDR2 reads YYDKDF (reference sequence). The CDR3 sequence: CATLDGFYGYTF. CDR3 DNA: TGTGCCACATTGGACGGGTTCTATGGCTACACCTTC.

This clonotype occurred many times. This chain uses TRBV7-3 with TRBJ2-2; no clear D. The CDR3 extends over 15 amino acids. Deletions cut 4 bases from V and 1 base from J, with 10 bases between. Germline V CDR1 and CDR2: SGHTA, FQGTGA. Here the CDR3 reads CASSSGRGNTGELFF. In DNA form, the CDR3 reads TGTGCCAGCAGCTCTGGGCGCGGGAACACCGGGGAGCTGTTTTTT.

This clonotype was counted ten times or more. The V call is TRBV2, the J call TRBJ2-1; 12 positions agree with TRBD2. The J segment lost 7 bases and the V segment lost 1 base, leaving 2 bases of the junction unmatched. Germline CDR1 and CDR2: SNHLY and FYNNEI. The CDR3 length is 15 residues. The CDR3 DNA is TGTGCCAGCAGTGAAGGACTAGCGGGAGTTAATGAGCAGTTCTTC. This encodes CASSEGLAGVNEQFF.

About this clonotype itself: This could be a read error, since a much larger clone is one nucleotide away. V gene TRBV7-9 combines with J gene TRBJ1-2, with D perhaps TRBD1 (5 bases). The germline V gene encodes CDR1 SEHNR and CDR2 FQNEAQ (reference sequence). The CDR3 totals 16 residues. CDR3 coding DNA: TGTGCCAGCAGCTCACCAGGGAACAGCCCTAGCTATGGCCACACCTTC. Translated, it gives CASSSPGNSPSYGHTF.

This clonotype was observed a few times. The gene calls are TRBV6-2 or TRBV6-3 and TRBJ2-5; D is undetermined. The CDR3 spans 11 residues. Between the trimmed V and J ends, which lost 8 bases and 1 base, there was a span of 5 bases. CDR1 is MNHEY and CDR2 is SVGEGT in the germline V gene. The DNA of the CDR3 is TGTGCCAGCGATGGCCAAGAGACCCAGTACTTC. The encoded protein is CASDGQETQYF.

The chain joins TRBV6-6 to TRBJ1-2; 9 positions match TRBD1. J lost 4 bases, V lost 10 bases, and 7 bases had no gene match. There are 13 residues in the CDR3. Germline V gene data show CDR1 as MNHNY and CDR2 as SVGAGI (reference sequence). CDR3 in DNA: TGTGCCACCAACCCGGGACAGGGCTATGGCTACACCTTC. It is translated as CATNPGQGYGYTF.

This chain uses TRBV28 with TRBJ2-2; 8 nucleotides align to TRBD1. CDR3 size: 15 residues. Per the germline V gene, CDR1 is MDHEN and CDR2 is SYDVKM. After removal of 6 bases from V and 1 base from J, the junction contained 4 bases not matched to a gene. The CDR3, as DNA: TGTGCCAGCAGGACAGGGGTTATGAACACCGGGGAGCTGTTTTTT. Protein sequence: CASRTGVMNTGELFF.

This clonotype was picked up many times. This chain connects TRBV7-9 to TRBJ2-7; 8 bases match TRBD1. CDR1 is SEHNR, CDR2 FQNEAQ, per germline (reference sequence). The CDR3 runs 15 residues. Trimming cost V 5 bases and J 0 bases; bases outside gene matches: 6. This chain's CDR3 is CASSVWDRSSYEQYF. CDR3 in DNA: TGTGCCAGCAGCGTCTGGGACAGGTCCTCCTACGAGCAGTACTTC.

This clonotype came up many times. This rearrangement joins TRBV6-1 to TRBJ1-6; 10 bases are a match to TRBD1. This CDR3 has 15 residues. Germline CDR1 and CDR2: MNHNS and SASEGT. V shed 6 bases, J shed 9 bases, and the junction held 8 bases outside the gene matches. The CDR3 coding sequence is TGTGCCAGCAGGATTGGGACAGGGGATGGTTCACCCCTCCACTTT. This sequence encodes CASRIGTGDGSPLHF.

This CDR3 is CASSPRGGLGYTF. Written as DNA, the CDR3 is TGTGCCAGCAGCCCCCGGGGGGGGTTAGGCTACACCTTC. The J gene is TRBJ1-2, the V gene TRBV7-2; perhaps TRBD1 as D (5 bases). The germline V gene has CDR1 SGHTA and CDR2 FQGNSA. V lost 5 bases and J lost 8, with 15 bases in between. The CDR3 length is 13 residues.

This clonotype was seen at least ten times. The rearrangement joins TRBV6-1 to TRBJ2-7; weak D call: TRBD1 (5 bases). The V gene's germline CDR1 is MNHNS and CDR2 SASEGT. V was pared by 3 bases and J by 1 base, with 7 bases between. The CDR3 is 13 amino acids. CDR3 nucleotide sequence: TGTGCCAGCAGTGATCGGACATCCTACGAGCAGTACTTC. Protein sequence: CASSDRTSYEQYF.

The table lists this clonotype with many counts. J is TRBJ1-5 and V is TRBV6-1; D remains unclear. The CDR3 contains 11 residues. Deletions cut 4 bases from V and 5 bases from J, with 3 bases between. The V gene's germline CDR1 is MNHNS and CDR2 SASEGT. CDR3 residues: CASSADQPQHF. The CDR3 region has the DNA TGTGCCAGCAGTGCAGATCAGCCCCAGCATTTT.

The rearrangement joins TRBV2 to TRBJ2-2; D gene unclear. V gave up 8 bases and J gave up 11 bases, with 15 bases separating them. The CDR3 is 12 amino acids. The germline CDR1 and CDR2 sequences are SNHLY and FYNNEI. CDR3 coding DNA: TGTGCCAGCGCTCCCCGGGCAGGCGAGCTGTTTTTT. This sequence encodes CASAPRAGELFF.

The V call is TRBV29-1, the J call TRBJ2-1, with D perhaps TRBD1 or TRBD2 (6 bases each). The CDR3 is 13 amino acids. V was pared by 7 bases and J by 0 bases, with 10 bases between. CDR1 and CDR2 (germline): SQVTM, ANQGSEA. In nucleotides, the CDR3 is TGCAGCGGGGGGGCCGGCTCCTACAATGAGCAGTTCTTC. It yields the protein CSGGAGSYNEQFF.